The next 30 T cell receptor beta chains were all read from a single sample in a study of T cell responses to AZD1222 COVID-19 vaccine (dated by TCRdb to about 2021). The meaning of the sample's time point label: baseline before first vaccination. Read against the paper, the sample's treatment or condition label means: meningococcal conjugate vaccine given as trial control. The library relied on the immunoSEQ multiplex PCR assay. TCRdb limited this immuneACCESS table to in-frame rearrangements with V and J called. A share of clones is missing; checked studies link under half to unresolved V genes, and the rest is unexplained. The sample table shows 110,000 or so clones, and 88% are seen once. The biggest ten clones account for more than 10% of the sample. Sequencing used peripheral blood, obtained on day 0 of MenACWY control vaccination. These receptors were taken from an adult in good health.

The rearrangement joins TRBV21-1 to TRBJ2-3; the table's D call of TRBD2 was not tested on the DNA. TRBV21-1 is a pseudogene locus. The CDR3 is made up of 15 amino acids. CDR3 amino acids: CASGEKGGGTDTQYF. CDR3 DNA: TGTGCCAGCGGGGAGAAGGGCGGAGGCACAGATACGCAGTATTTT.

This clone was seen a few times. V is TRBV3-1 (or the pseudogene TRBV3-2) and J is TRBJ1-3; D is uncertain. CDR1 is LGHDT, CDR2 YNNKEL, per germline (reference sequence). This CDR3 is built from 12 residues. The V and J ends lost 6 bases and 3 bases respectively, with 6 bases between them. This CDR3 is CASRGGGNTIYF. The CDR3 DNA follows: TGTGCCAGCAGGGGTGGTGGAAACACCATATATTTT.

The CDR3 reads CASSYSLTNYGYTF. In DNA, the CDR3 is TGTGCCAGCAGTTACTCGCTCACTAACTATGGCTACACCTTC. This chain uses TRBV6-5 with TRBJ1-2; D unclear. This CDR3 has 14 residues. In germline, CDR1 is MNHEY, CDR2 SVGAGI. Trimming shortened V by 0 bases and J by 0 bases, and 5 bases separated the two germline ends.

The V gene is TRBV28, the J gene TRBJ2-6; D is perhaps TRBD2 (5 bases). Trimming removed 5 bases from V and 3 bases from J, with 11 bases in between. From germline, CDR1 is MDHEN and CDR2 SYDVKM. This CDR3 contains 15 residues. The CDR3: CASSPGYFGANVLTF. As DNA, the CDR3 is TGTGCCAGCAGTCCGGGGTATTTTGGGGCCAACGTCCTGACTTTC.

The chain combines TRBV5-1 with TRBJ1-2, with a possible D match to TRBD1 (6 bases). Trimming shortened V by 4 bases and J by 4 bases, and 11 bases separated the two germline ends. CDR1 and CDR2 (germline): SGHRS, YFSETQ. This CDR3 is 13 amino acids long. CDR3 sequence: CASSPGTLYGYTF. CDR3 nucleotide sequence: TGCGCCAGCAGCCCGGGGACACTCTATGGCTACACCTTC.

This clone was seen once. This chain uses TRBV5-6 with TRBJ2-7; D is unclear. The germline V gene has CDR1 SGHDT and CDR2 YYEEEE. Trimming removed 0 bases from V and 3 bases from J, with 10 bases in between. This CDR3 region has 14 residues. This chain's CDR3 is CASSLAYGHYEQYF. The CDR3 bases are TGTGCCAGCAGCTTGGCCTACGGCCACTACGAGCAGTACTTC.

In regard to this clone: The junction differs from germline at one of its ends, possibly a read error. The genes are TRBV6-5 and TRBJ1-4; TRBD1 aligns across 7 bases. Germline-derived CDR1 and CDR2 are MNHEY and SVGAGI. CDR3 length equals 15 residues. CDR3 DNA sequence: TGTGCCAGCACTTACGCGGGACAGTCAGGTGAAAAACTGTTTTTT. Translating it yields CASTYAGQSGEKLFF.

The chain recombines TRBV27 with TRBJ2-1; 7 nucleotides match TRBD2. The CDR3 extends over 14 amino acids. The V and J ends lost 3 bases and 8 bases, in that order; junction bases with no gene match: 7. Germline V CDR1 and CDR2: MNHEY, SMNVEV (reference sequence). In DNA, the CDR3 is TGTGCCAGCAGTTTGGGCGGGAGTGGGGATGAGCAGTTCTTC. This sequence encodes CASSLGGSGDEQFF.

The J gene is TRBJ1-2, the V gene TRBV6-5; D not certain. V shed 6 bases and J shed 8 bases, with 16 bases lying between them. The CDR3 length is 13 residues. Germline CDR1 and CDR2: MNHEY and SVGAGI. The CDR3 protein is CASRASGSQGYTF. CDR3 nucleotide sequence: TGTGCCAGCAGAGCATCCGGGAGCCAGGGCTACACCTTC.

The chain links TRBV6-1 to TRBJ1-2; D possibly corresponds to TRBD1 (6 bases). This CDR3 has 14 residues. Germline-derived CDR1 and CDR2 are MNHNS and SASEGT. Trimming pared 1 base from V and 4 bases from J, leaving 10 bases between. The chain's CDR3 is CASSEVGGIYGYTF. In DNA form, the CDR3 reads TGTGCCAGCAGTGAAGTGGGGGGCATCTATGGCTACACCTTC.

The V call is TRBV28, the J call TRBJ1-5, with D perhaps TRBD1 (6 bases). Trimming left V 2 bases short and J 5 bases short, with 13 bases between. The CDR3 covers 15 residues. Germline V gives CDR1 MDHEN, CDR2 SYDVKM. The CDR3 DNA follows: TGTGCCAGCAGTTTACCCGGGGGCGCCCATCAGCCCCAGCATTTT. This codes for CASSLPGGAHQPQHF.

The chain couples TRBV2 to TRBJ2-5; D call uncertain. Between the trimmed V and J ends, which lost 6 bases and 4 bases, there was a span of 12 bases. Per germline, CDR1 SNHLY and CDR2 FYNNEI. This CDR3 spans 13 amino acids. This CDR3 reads CASRTDSPETQYF. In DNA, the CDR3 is TGTGCCAGCAGGACTGACTCTCCAGAGACCCAGTACTTC.

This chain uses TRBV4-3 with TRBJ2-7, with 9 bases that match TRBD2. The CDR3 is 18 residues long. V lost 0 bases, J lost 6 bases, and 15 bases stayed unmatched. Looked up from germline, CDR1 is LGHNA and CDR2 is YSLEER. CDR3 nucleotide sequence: TGCGCCAGCAGCCAAGATCGGGGTAGCGGGAGCTCTGGCGGCGAGCAGTACTTC. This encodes CASSQDRGSGSSGGEQYF.

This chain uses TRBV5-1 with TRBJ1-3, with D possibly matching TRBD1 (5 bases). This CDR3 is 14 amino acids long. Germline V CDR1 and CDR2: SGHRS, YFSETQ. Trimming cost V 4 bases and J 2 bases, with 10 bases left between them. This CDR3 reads CASSGGIAGNTIYF. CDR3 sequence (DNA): TGCGCCAGCAGCGGGGGGATAGCTGGAAACACCATATATTTT.

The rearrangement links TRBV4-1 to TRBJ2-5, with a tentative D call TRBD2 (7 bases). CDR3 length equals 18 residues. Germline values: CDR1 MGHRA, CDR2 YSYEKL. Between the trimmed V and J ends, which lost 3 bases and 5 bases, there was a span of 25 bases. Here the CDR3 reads CASSHLQGRRQGGETQYF. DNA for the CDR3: TGCGCCAGCAGCCATCTACAGGGTAGGAGGCAGGGAGGGGAGACCCAGTACTTC.

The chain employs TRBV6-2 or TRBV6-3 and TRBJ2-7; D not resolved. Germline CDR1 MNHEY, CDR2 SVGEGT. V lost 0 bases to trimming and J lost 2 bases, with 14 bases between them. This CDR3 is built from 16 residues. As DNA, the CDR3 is TGTGCCAGCAGTTACTCGACGGTTGGTATGGCCTACGAGCAGTACTTC. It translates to CASSYSTVGMAYEQYF.

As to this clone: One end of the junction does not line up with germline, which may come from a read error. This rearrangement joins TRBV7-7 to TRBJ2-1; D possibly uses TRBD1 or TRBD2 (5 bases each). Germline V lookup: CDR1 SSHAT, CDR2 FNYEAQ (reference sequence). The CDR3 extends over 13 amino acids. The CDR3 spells CASSLGERMMQFF. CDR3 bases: TGTGCTAGCAGCCTGGGGGAGCGAATGATGCAGTTCTTC.

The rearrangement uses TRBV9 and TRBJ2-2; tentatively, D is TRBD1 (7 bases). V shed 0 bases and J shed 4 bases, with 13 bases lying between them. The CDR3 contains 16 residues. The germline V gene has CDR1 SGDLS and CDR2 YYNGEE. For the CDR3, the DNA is TGTGCCAGCAGCGTAGGAGGAGGGGGCTTCACCGGGGAGCTGTTTTTT. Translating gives CASSVGGGGFTGELFF.

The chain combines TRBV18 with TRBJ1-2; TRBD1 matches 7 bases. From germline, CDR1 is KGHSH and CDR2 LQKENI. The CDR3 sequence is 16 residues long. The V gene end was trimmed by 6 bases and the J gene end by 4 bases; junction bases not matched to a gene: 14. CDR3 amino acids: CASSPREGAQGYGYTF. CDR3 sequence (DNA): TGTGCCAGCTCCCCCAGGGAGGGGGCGCAAGGCTATGGCTACACCTTC.

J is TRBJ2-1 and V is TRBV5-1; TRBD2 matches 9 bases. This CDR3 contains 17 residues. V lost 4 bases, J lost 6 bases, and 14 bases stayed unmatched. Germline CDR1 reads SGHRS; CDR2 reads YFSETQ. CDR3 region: CASSPRSSGGGINEQFF. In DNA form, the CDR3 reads TGCGCCAGCAGCCCTAGAAGTAGCGGGGGAGGCATCAATGAGCAGTTCTTC.

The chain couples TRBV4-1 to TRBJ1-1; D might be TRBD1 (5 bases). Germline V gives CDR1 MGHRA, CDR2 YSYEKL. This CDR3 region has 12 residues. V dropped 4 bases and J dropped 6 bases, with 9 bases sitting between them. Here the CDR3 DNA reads TGCGCCAGCAGCCCCCAGGGAGCTGAAGCTTTCTTT. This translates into CASSPQGAEAFF.

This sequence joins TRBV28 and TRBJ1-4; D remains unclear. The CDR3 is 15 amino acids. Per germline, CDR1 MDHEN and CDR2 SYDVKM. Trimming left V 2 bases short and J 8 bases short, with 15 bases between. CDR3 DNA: TGTGCCAGCAGTTTAGGTGGCGGAATGATAGAAAAACTGTTTTTT. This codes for CASSLGGGMIEKLFF.

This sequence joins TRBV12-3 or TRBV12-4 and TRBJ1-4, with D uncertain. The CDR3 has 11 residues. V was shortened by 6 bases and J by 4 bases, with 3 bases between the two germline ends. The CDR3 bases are TGTGCCAGCAGGTTTAATGAAAAACTGTTTTTT. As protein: CASRFNEKLFF.

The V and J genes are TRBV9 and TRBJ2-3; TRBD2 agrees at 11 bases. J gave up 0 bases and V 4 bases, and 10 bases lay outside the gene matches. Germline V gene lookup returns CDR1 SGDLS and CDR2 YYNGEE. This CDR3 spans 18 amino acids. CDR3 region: CASSPRILAGGSTDTQYF. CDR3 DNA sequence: TGTGCCAGCAGCCCGAGGATCCTAGCGGGAGGCAGCACAGATACGCAGTATTTT.

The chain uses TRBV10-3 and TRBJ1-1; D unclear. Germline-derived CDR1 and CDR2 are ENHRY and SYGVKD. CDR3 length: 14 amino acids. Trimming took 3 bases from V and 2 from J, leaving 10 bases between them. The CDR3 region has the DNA TGTGCCATCAGTGACCCCGTCGGAAACACTGAAGCTTTCTTT. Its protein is CAISDPVGNTEAFF.

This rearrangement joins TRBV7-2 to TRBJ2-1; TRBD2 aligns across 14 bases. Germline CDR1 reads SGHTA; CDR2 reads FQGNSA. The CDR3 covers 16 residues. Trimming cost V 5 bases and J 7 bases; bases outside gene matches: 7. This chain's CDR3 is CASSPRLAGGRNEQFF. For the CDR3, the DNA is TGTGCCAGCAGCCCTAGACTAGCGGGGGGGCGGAATGAGCAGTTCTTC.

CDR3: CASSHRGNYGYTF. CDR3 DNA: TGTGCCAGCAGCCACAGGGGGAACTATGGCTACACCTTC. The chain recombines TRBV14 with TRBJ1-2; 7 nucleotides line up with TRBD1. Germline V CDR1 and CDR2: SGHDN, FVKESK. The CDR3 has 13 residues. Unmatched junction bases numbered 0, after V lost 3 bases and J lost 2 bases.

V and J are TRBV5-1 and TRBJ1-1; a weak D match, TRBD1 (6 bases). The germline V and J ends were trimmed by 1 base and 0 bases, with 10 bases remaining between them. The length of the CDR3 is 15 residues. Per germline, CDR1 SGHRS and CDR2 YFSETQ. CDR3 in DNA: TGCGCCAGCAGCTTGAGACAGGCCTTGAACACTGAAGCTTTCTTT. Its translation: CASSLRQALNTEAFF.

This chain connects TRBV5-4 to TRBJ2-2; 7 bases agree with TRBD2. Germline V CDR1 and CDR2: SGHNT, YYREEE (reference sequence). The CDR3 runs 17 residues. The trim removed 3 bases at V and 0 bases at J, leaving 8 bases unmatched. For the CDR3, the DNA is TGTGCCAGCAGCTCGAAAGCGGGGAGGCCGAACACCGGGGAGCTGTTTTTT. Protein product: CASSSKAGRPNTGELFF.

The DNA of the CDR3 is TGTGCCAGCAGTGGGCGGACAGGGAGGGCTCATGGCAATCAGCCCCAGCATTTT. Residues: CASSGRTGRAHGNQPQHF. This chain joins TRBV6-1 and TRBJ1-5, with 8 bases aligning to TRBD1. Germline CDR1 and CDR2: MNHNS and SASEGT. CDR3 length equals 18 residues. V shed 4 bases, J shed 2 bases, and the junction held 13 bases outside the gene matches.